Presented here are 16 T cell receptor beta chains from one specimen sequenced in a study of T cell repertoires in cytomegalovirus infection. TCRdb passed the reads through MiXCR, listing each CDR3 protein once. This table holds some 450,000 distinct CDR3 sequences, 30% to 40% found once. Sequenced input: PBMCs. The receptors here all came from a human donor in good health (CMV status not recorded). Some clones in this sample may be carry-over from other donors' samples.

As concerns this clonotype: Lacking the conserved final phenylalanine or tryptophan, this CDR3 likely reflects a read error. The chain has TRBV7-4 and TRBJ2-1; no reliable D call. Trimming pared 5 bases from V and 5 bases from J, leaving 22 bases between. Germline CDR1 reads SGHVT; CDR2 reads SQSDAQ. The CDR3 is 17 residues long. CDR3 loop: CASSPRAWRQNNNEQFL. CDR3 DNA: TGTGCCAGCAGCCCCCGGGCGTGGCGACAAAACAACAATGAGCAGTTCTTA.

This clonotype was seen only a few times. CDR3 amino acids: CASSPLRDTLGGELFF. DNA of the CDR3: TGCGCCAGCAGCCCTCTCCGGGACACCCTGGGCGGGGAGCTGTTTTTT. This sequence joins TRBV4-1 and TRBJ2-2, with D perhaps matching TRBD1 (6 bases). The germline V and J ends were trimmed by 4 bases and 7 bases, with 19 bases remaining between them. The V gene's germline CDR1 is MGHRA and CDR2 YSYEKL. This CDR3 is built from 16 residues.

This clonotype has only a few counts. This chain connects TRBV29-1 to TRBJ2-5, with no clear D. Per germline, CDR1 SQVTM and CDR2 ANQGSEA. The ends were cut back, 6 bases at V and 0 bases at J, with 17 bases in the middle. This CDR3 has 15 amino acids. The CDR3 coding sequence is TGCAGCGTCGGCGTAAGACCTGGGTACCAAGAGACCCAGTACTTC. It is translated as CSVGVRPGYQETQYF.

In its sample, this clonotype was seen many times. V gene TRBV6-1 combines with J gene TRBJ2-3; 7 bases are a match to TRBD2. V lost 3 bases, J lost 2 bases, and 5 bases stayed unmatched. Germline V lookup: CDR1 MNHNS, CDR2 SASEGT. The CDR3 sequence is 15 residues long. The CDR3 loop reads CASSESGGYTDTQYF. Here the CDR3 DNA reads TGTGCCAGCAGTGAGTCGGGGGGTTACACAGATACGCAGTATTTT.

This clonotype was counted only a few times. The V gene is TRBV27, the J gene TRBJ1-2; TRBD1 aligns across 10 bases. Germline values: CDR1 MNHEY, CDR2 SMNVEV (reference sequence). The CDR3 contains 13 residues. The junction had 7 bases not matched to a gene; V was cut back by 6 bases and J by 9 bases. The CDR3 sequence: CASSGQGVDSYTF. The CDR3 nucleotides read TGTGCCAGCAGCGGACAGGGGGTTGATAGCTACACCTTC.

The V gene is TRBV20-1, the J gene TRBJ1-6, with 10 bases lining up with TRBD1. CDR1 is DFQATT and CDR2 is SNEGSKA in the germline V gene (reference sequence). CDR3 length equals 19 residues. V shed 3 bases and J 0 bases; nucleotides not matched to a gene: 11. For the CDR3, the DNA is TGCAGTGCTAGTGAACGGGACAGGGGTTCTAGCTCCTATAATTCACCCCTCCACTTT. Amino acid sequence: CSASERDRGSSSYNSPLHF.

The chain recombines TRBV20-1 with TRBJ2-5; D is unclear. The CDR3 contains 14 residues. CDR1 is DFQATT, CDR2 SNEGSKA, per germline (reference sequence). V lost 3 bases and J 2 bases, leaving 13 bases between the germline ends. CDR3 sequence (DNA): TGCAGTGCTAGTCCAGTAAAGGAGCAAGAGACCCAGTACTTC. It specifies CSASPVKEQETQYF.

This clonotype has a count of ten or more. CDR3 bases: TGTGCCAGCAGCTTAGGGGTTGGGGGACTAGCGGATGAGCAGTTCTTC. Translated, it gives CASSLGVGGLADEQFF. The V gene is TRBV7-6, the J gene TRBJ2-1; the match to TRBD2 covers 11 bases. The junction had 7 bases not matched to a gene; V was cut back by 1 base and J by 8 bases. The CDR3 is 16 residues long. Germline V gene data show CDR1 as SGHVS and CDR2 as FNYEAQ.

This clonotype was observed a few times. The gene calls are TRBV6-6 and TRBJ1-6, with D perhaps TRBD1 (6 bases). The CDR3 sequence is 17 residues long. Per germline, CDR1 MNHNY and CDR2 SVGAGI (reference sequence). The germline V and J ends were trimmed by 8 bases and 6 bases, with 23 bases remaining between them. In DNA form, the CDR3 reads TGTGCCAGCGGCCTCGCTAGTACGGGACACCGTAATTCACCCCTCCACTTT. Encoded protein: CASGLASTGHRNSPLHF.

The gene calls are TRBV15 and TRBJ1-3; D is undetermined. Germline V lookup: CDR1 LNHNV, CDR2 YYDKDF (reference sequence). The CDR3 sequence is 13 residues long. V lost 1 base and J 6 bases, leaving 7 bases between the germline ends. The CDR3 sequence: CATSRGFENTIYF. DNA of the CDR3: TGTGCCACCAGCAGAGGGTTCGAAAACACCATATATTTT.

The gene calls are TRBV12-3 or TRBV12-4 and TRBJ1-1; D gene ambiguous. Trimming took 8 bases from V and 6 from J, leaving 13 bases between them. The CDR3 is made up of 12 amino acids. CDR3 residues: CASDSALAEAFF. CDR3 DNA: TGTGCCAGCGACTCCGCCCTGGCTGAAGCTTTCTTT.

The genes are TRBV4-1 and TRBJ2-1; D call uncertain. The length of the CDR3 is 13 residues. Germline CDR1 and CDR2: MGHRA and YSYEKL. Trimming removed 1 base from V and 4 bases from J, with 5 bases in between. The CDR3 reads CASSQALYNEQFF. CDR3 DNA: TGCGCCAGCAGCCAAGCCCTGTACAATGAGCAGTTCTTC.

V usage is TRBV20-1 and J usage is TRBJ1-5, with 9 bases aligning to TRBD1. CDR1 and CDR2 from the germline V gene are DFQATT and SNEGSKA (reference sequence). The CDR3 extends over 13 amino acids. Germline trimming cut 6 bases from V and 5 bases from J; bases unmatched to any gene: 5. The DNA for the CDR3 is TGCAGTGCCCGGACAGGGGTGGATCAGCCCCAGCATTTT. It encodes CSARTGVDQPQHF.

Turning to this clonotype: Its ends do not fully match the called genes, so a read error is possible. The V and J genes are TRBV20-1 and TRBJ2-5, with D tentatively TRBD1 or TRBD2 (5 bases each). The CDR3 spans 15 residues. Per germline, CDR1 DFQATT and CDR2 SNEGSKA (reference sequence). The CDR3 DNA follows: TGCAGTGGTAGAGATCCGGCTAGAGGGGCGGAGACCCAGTACTTC. This gives the protein CSGRDPARGAETQYF.

The V call is TRBV28, the J call TRBJ1-2; 9 bases are shared with TRBD1. This CDR3 is built from 14 residues. V dropped 3 bases and J dropped 7; count of bases not matched to a gene: 6. Germline-derived CDR1 and CDR2 are MDHEN and SYDVKM. As DNA, the CDR3 is TGTGCCAGCAGTTTCTCGGACAGGGGAAGTGGCTACACCTTC. It encodes CASSFSDRGSGYTF.

This clonotype was seen ten or more times. The rearrangement links TRBV11-2 to TRBJ1-6; D gene unclear. Deletions cut 0 bases from V and 5 bases from J, with 8 bases between. CDR3 size: 15 residues. Per the germline V gene, CDR1 is SGHAT and CDR2 is FQNNGV. The CDR3 DNA reads TGTGCCAGCAGCTTAGAATGGGGAAATAATTCACCCCTCCACTTT. Encoded protein: CASSLEWGNNSPLHF.